Following are 10 T cell receptor beta chains from one sample sequenced in a study of technical replicates of blood from four donors. TCRdb's copy holds only in-frame clones and misses some; the assay was immunoSEQ multiplex PCR. The data hold about 93,000 clones, with 95% observed a single time. Sequences were obtained from T cells isolated from PBMCs. These receptors were taken from a human donor in good health.

V gene TRBV11-2 combines with J gene TRBJ2-7; 8 bases are shared with TRBD2. This CDR3 region has 18 residues. Germline V gene lookup returns CDR1 SGHAT and CDR2 FQNNGV. The CDR3 DNA reads TGTGTTGTAGGGGGGCTAGCGGGCCTCTCGGGGGGAAGCTACGAGCAGTACTTC. The encoded protein is CVVGGLAGLSGGSYEQYF. Full variable domain (rest looked up from reference TRBV11-2 and TRBJ2-7): EAGVAQSPRYKIIEKRQSVAFWCNPISGHATLYWYQQILGQGPKLLIQFQNNGVVDDSQLPKDRFSAERLKGVDSTLKIQPAKLEDSAVYLCVVGGLAGLSGGSYEQYFGPGTRLTVT.

A single count supports this clone. This chain joins TRBV5-1 and TRBJ1-3; D is unresolved. Trimming took 0 bases from V and 5 from J, leaving 12 bases between them. CDR1 SGHRS and CDR2 YFSETQ come from the germline V gene. This CDR3 contains 15 residues. The CDR3 loop reads CASSLGLEYRNTIYF. The CDR3 DNA sequence: TGCGCCAGCAGCTTGGGACTGGAGTACAGAAACACCATATATTTT.

The chain has TRBV5-1 and TRBJ1-2, with 8 bases fitting TRBD1. Germline-derived CDR1 and CDR2 are SGHRS and YFSETQ. The J segment lost 8 bases and the V segment lost 0 bases, leaving 9 bases of the junction unmatched. The CDR3 has 15 amino acids. CDR3 coding DNA: TGCGCCAGCAGCTTGGACCCGAATACAGGGGGAGGCTACACCTTC. Encoded protein: CASSLDPNTGGGYTF.

This chain links TRBV6-1 with TRBJ2-1; D may be TRBD1 (6 bases). The V gene lost 1 base and the J gene lost 4 bases, with 11 bases spanning the gap. CDR1 is MNHNS, CDR2 SASEGT, per germline. This CDR3 contains 15 residues. CDR3: CASSEVSRGYNEQFF. The CDR3 DNA reads TGTGCCAGCAGTGAAGTTAGCAGGGGTTACAATGAGCAGTTCTTC.

The V gene is TRBV10-3, the J gene TRBJ2-5, with 7 bases matching TRBD1. The V gene's germline CDR1 is ENHRY and CDR2 SYGVKD. Trimming at V came to 10 bases and at J to 5 bases, leaving 4 bases not matched to a gene. This CDR3 contains 11 residues. The CDR3 sequence: CATTGSETQYF. CDR3 in DNA: TGTGCCACGACAGGGAGTGAGACCCAGTACTTC.

V gene TRBV7-6 combines with J gene TRBJ2-1, with 11 bases that match TRBD2. V was clipped by 5 bases and J by 3 bases; unmatched bases: 3. This CDR3 region has 15 residues. Germline lookup yields CDR1 SGHVS and CDR2 FNYEAQ. CDR3 region: CASSPSGGIYNEQFF. The CDR3 DNA follows: TGTGCCAGCAGCCCTAGCGGGGGGATCTACAATGAGCAGTTCTTC.

This clone has only one observation. This chain joins TRBV9 and TRBJ2-3, with 9 positions matching TRBD2. The CDR3 contains 15 residues. V shed 4 bases, J shed 1 base, and the junction held 4 bases outside the gene matches. Germline CDR1 and CDR2: SGDLS and YYNGEE. The CDR3 protein is CASSLAGVGTDTQYF. CDR3 nucleotide sequence: TGTGCCAGCAGCTTAGCGGGGGTGGGCACAGATACGCAGTATTTT.

Here the CDR3 DNA reads TGTGCCAGCAGTTTACTCCCGGGTTACGAGCAGTACTTC. It encodes CASSLLPGYEQYF. The chain carries TRBV28 and TRBJ2-7; D is unclear. Trimming shortened V by 2 bases and J by 4 bases, and 9 bases separated the two germline ends. The germline CDR1 and CDR2 sequences are MDHEN and SYDVKM. This CDR3 has 13 residues.

The J gene is TRBJ2-7, the V gene TRBV30, with TRBD1 matching over 9 bases. There are 14 residues in the CDR3. Germline V gives CDR1 GTSNPN, CDR2 SVGIG (reference sequence). V dropped 4 bases and J dropped 3; count of bases not matched to a gene: 7. The CDR3 DNA is TGTGCCTGGAAACCGCGGGACAGGGACTACGAGCAGTACTTC. Translated: CAWKPRDRDYEQYF. Filled out from reference TRBV30 and TRBJ2-7, the complete variable domain reads SQTIHQWPATLVQPVGSPLSLECTVEGTSNPNLYWYRQAAGRGLQLLFYSVGIGQISSEVPQNLSASRPQDRQFILSSKKLLLSDSGFYLCAWKPRDRDYEQYFGPGTRLTVT.

This chain uses TRBV5-1 with TRBJ2-2, with 8 nucleotides matching TRBD1. Unmatched junction bases numbered 5, after V lost 5 bases and J lost 8 bases. There are 13 residues in the CDR3. The germline CDR1 and CDR2 sequences are SGHRS and YFSETQ. CDR3 sequence (DNA): TGCGCCAGCAGATCGGACAGGGCAGGGGAGCTGTTTTTT. The encoded protein is CASRSDRAGELFF.